Detailed here is one TCR beta chain. Antigen unknown. This specimen comes from a study of post-analysis software for immune sequencing data. Study-level points and caveats: Multiple sclerosis patients had significantly lower normalized Chao1 diversity than controls. Among 4 or 5 TRBV segments more frequent in patients than controls were TRBV5-6, TRBV5-1 and TRBV20-1.

Germline V CDR1 and CDR2: SGHRS, YFSETQ. Trimming took 5 bases from V and 4 from J; bases not matched to a gene: 9. The CDR3 spans 15 residues. Carried by the TCR beta cDNA libraries were unique molecular identifiers. TCRdb re-called the PCR reads through MiXCR, storing one row per CDR3 protein. This sample has about 820,000 distinct CDR3 sequences, with about 50% found just once. Sequences were obtained from blood. This receptor was taken from a girl under 18 with multiple sclerosis. The J gene is TRBJ2-3, the V gene TRBV5-1; TRBD1 agrees at 8 bases. The CDR3 DNA follows: TGCGCCAGCAGTTGGGGACAGGAGAGGGCAGATACGCAGTATTTT. This gives the protein CASSWGQERADTQYF.